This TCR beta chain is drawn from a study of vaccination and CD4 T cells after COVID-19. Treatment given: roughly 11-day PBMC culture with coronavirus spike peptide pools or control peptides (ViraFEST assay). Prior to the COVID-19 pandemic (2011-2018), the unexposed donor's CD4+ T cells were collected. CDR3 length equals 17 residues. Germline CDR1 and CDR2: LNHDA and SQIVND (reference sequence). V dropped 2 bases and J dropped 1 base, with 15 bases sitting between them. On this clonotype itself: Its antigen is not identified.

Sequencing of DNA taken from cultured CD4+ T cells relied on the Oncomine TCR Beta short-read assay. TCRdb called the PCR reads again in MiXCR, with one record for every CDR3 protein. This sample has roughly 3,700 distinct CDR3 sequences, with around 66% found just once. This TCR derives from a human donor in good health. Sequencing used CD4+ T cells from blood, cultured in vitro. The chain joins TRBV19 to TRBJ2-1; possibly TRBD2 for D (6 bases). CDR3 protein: CASSIHSGLGSYNEQFF. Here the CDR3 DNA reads TGTGCCAGTAGTATACACTCGGGACTGGGGTCCTACAATGAGCAGTTCTTC.